Listed here is a single T cell receptor (beta chain). Here immunoSEQ multiplex PCR was the method, and the copy in TCRdb shows in-frame clones only, minus some. This table holds 60,000 to 80,000 clones, about 90% found once. The data were obtained in a study of technical replicates of blood from several donors. The CDR3 extends over 16 amino acids. CDR1 SGHRS and CDR2 YFSETQ come from the germline V gene. The V and J ends lost 3 bases and 5 bases, in that order; junction bases with no gene match: 8. This chain connects TRBV5-1 to TRBJ2-3, with TRBD2 matching 11 bases. The sequenced sample was T cells isolated from PBMCs. This receptor was obtained from a human donor in good health. The CDR3 region has the DNA TGCGCCAGCAGCTACCATATAGCGGGGGGGGGAGATACGCAGTATTTT. Its protein is CASSYHIAGGGDTQYF.